The 14 T cell receptor beta chains below were found in one sample sequenced in a study of post-analysis software for immune sequencing data. These TCRs' antigens remain unknown. Carried by the TCR beta cDNA libraries were unique molecular identifiers. MiXCR, applied by TCRdb to the PCR reads, yields one record per CDR3 protein. The data contain 650,000 to 850,000 distinct CDR3 sequences, approximately 53% of them seen just once; the ten biggest clones take up about 4.8%. Study-level points and caveats: Relative to controls, patients had 4 or 5 TRBV segments at higher frequency, with TRBV5-6, TRBV5-1 and TRBV20-1 among these.

The sequenced sample was blood. The source of these receptors is a girl aged 10 to 17 with multiple sclerosis.

The gene calls are TRBV5-1 and TRBJ1-1; 9 nucleotides match TRBD1. With V trimmed by 4 bases and J by 4 bases, 8 bases remained unmatched. Germline CDR1 reads SGHRS; CDR2 reads YFSETQ. The CDR3 is made up of 15 amino acids. The CDR3 DNA sequence: TGCGCCAGCAGCCGGGACAGGGAGTTTCTCACTGAAGCTTTCTTT. Translating gives CASSRDREFLTEAFF.

CDR3 DNA sequence: TGTGCCACCAGCAACCCCTGGGGTCGTGACACTGAAGCTTTCTTT. Translated, it gives CATSNPWGRDTEAFF. The chain has TRBV15 and TRBJ1-1; D is ambiguous. V lost 4 bases and J lost 3, with 15 bases in between. Looked up from germline, CDR1 is LNHNV and CDR2 is YYDKDF (reference sequence). The length of the CDR3 is 15 residues. Drawing the rest from reference TRBV15 and TRBJ1-1, the complete variable domain is DAMVIQNPRYQVTQFGKPVTLSCSQTLNHNVMYWYQQKSSQAPKLLFHYYDKDFNNEADTPDNFQSRRPNTSFCFLDIRSPGLGDTAMYLCATSNPWGRDTEAFFGQGTRLTVV.

This clonotype was observed a single time. The genes are TRBV29-1 and TRBJ1-2, with a tentative D call TRBD1 (5 bases). The CDR3 length is 14 residues. V lost 1 base and J 2 bases, leaving 11 bases between the germline ends. CDR1 and CDR2 (germline): SQVTM, ANQGSEA. The CDR3 DNA reads as TGCAGCGTTGAAGCGCGGGGGAAGAACTATGGCTACACCTTC. Its translation is CSVEARGKNYGYTF.

The chain combines TRBV6-2 or TRBV6-3 with TRBJ1-5; 7 bases align to TRBD1. This CDR3 is built from 17 residues. V lost 5 bases to trimming and J lost 1 base; unmatched junction nucleotides: 11. From germline, CDR1 is MNHEY and CDR2 SVGEGT. CDR3 region: CASSPSMTGKSNQPQHF. As DNA, the CDR3 is TGTGCCAGCAGTCCGAGCATGACAGGGAAGAGCAATCAGCCCCAGCATTTT.

The rearrangement uses TRBV9 and TRBJ2-1, with TRBD2 identical over 7 bases. The V and J ends lost 0 bases and 4 bases, in that order; junction bases with no gene match: 4. Germline CDR1 and CDR2: SGDLS and YYNGEE. CDR3 length equals 15 residues. The CDR3 region is CASSVAAGRYNEQFF. CDR3 DNA: TGTGCCAGCAGCGTAGCAGCGGGGAGGTACAATGAGCAGTTCTTC.

The CDR3 DNA sequence: TGTGCCAGCAGTGCGGGTAGCGGGAGGGCCGGGGAGCAGTTCTTC. It specifies CASSAGSGRAGEQFF. The chain has TRBV2 and TRBJ2-1; 11 nucleotides line up with TRBD2. Germline V gene sequence: CDR1 SNHLY, CDR2 FYNNEI. After removal of 4 bases from V and 10 bases from J, the junction contained 9 bases not matched to a gene. The CDR3 consists of 15 residues. Full variable domain (rest looked up from reference TRBV2 and TRBJ2-1): EPEVTQTPSHQVTQMGQEVILRCVPISNHLYFYWYRQILGQKVEFLVSFYNNEISEKSEIFDDQFSVERPDGSNFTLKIRSTKLEDSAMYFCASSAGSGRAGEQFFGPGTRLTVL.

V gene TRBV29-1 combines with J gene TRBJ2-5; D is possibly TRBD1 (6 bases). This CDR3 has 17 residues. V gave up 0 bases and J gave up 11 bases, with 28 bases separating them. Germline-derived CDR1 and CDR2 are SQVTM and ANQGSEA. The CDR3 loop is CSVEDSGIRQGWNEQYF. In nucleotides, the CDR3 is TGCAGCGTTGAAGATTCGGGAATCCGTCAGGGGTGGAATGAGCAGTACTTC.

The rearrangement joins TRBV20-1 to TRBJ2-5, with TRBD1 identical over 9 bases. There are 13 residues in the CDR3. J gave up 5 bases and V 6 bases, and 7 bases lay outside the gene matches. CDR1 DFQATT and CDR2 SNEGSKA come from the germline V gene (reference sequence). The CDR3 nucleotides are TGCAGTGCGGTACAGGGGGCGCGGGAGACCCAGTACTTC. Amino acid sequence: CSAVQGARETQYF.

This chain links TRBV20-1 with TRBJ2-5, with TRBD2 identical over 9 bases. The germline V gene encodes CDR1 DFQATT and CDR2 SNEGSKA (reference sequence). This CDR3 is built from 18 residues. V was clipped by 1 base and J by 1 base; unmatched bases: 13. CDR3 amino acids: CSARVPLAGHLPQETQYF. In DNA, the CDR3 is TGCAGTGCTAGAGTACCCCTAGCGGGACACCTTCCCCAAGAGACCCAGTACTTC.

This sequence joins TRBV5-1 and TRBJ2-7; D is uncertain. This CDR3 is built from 15 residues. Germline CDR1 SGHRS, CDR2 YFSETQ. V gave up 1 base and J gave up 2 bases, with 13 bases separating them. For the CDR3, the DNA is TGCGCCAGCAGCTTGTGGGCAGTCCTTCCCTACGAGCAGTACTTC. Protein sequence: CASSLWAVLPYEQYF.

This chain links TRBV11-2 with TRBJ2-1; D might be TRBD1 (7 bases). V was clipped by 6 bases and J by 6 bases, with 18 bases between them. The germline V gene encodes CDR1 SGHAT and CDR2 FQNNGV. This CDR3 spans 15 amino acids. CDR3 nucleotide sequence: TGTGCCAGCAGTCCAGTCGGGCAGGGGGGCAATGAGCAGTTCTTC. Translated: CASSPVGQGGNEQFF.

The V and J genes are TRBV29-1 and TRBJ2-5; 7 bases are a match to TRBD1. V shed 6 bases, J shed 5 bases, and the junction held 9 bases outside the gene matches. The CDR3 is 13 amino acids. The germline V gene has CDR1 SQVTM and CDR2 ANQGSEA. The CDR3 DNA sequence: TGCAGCGTCGGACAGGCTTTAGGGGAGACCCAGTACTTC. This gives the protein CSVGQALGETQYF.

This clonotype was observed a few times. The chain has TRBV10-3 and TRBJ2-7, with D maybe TRBD1 (6 bases). Judging by the DNA end, TRBJ2-5 fits better; the J call may be wrong. The CDR3 length is 12 residues. Germline V gives CDR1 ENHRY, CDR2 SYGVKD. CDR3 nucleotide sequence: TGTGCCATCAGTGAAGGGGGAGAGACCCAGTACTTC. This codes for CAISEGGETQYF.

The chain uses TRBV29-1 and TRBJ2-3; TRBD1 aligns across 7 bases. Germline V gene lookup returns CDR1 SQVTM and CDR2 ANQGSEA. Germline trimming cut 1 base from V and 9 bases from J; bases unmatched to any gene: 10. The CDR3 runs to 14 residues. DNA for the CDR3: TGCAGCGTTGAAGGGGAACGGACGACAGGGACGCAGTATTTT. As protein: CSVEGERTTGTQYF.